This T cell receptor beta chain was observed in a study of blood T cells in healthy people across ages. Study findings and constraints: Naive T cell percentage strongly correlated with TCR beta diversity.

Sample-barcoded 5' priming and a J-beta primer mix drove a second PCR of roughly 6 to 12 cycles. MiXCR, applied by TCRdb to the 5' RACE reads, yields one record per CDR3 protein. The sample yields over 700,000 distinct CDR3 sequences, 20% to 30% seen once. With regard to this clonotype: Its antigen is unidentified. One end of the junction fails to match germline, which may point to a read error.

CDR1 SSHAT and CDR2 FNYEAQ come from the germline V gene (reference sequence). This CDR3 has 15 residues. The sample also formed part of further work on T cells of mothers and their children.

J is TRBJ2-5 and V is TRBV7-7; 9 nucleotides match TRBD2. Source material: blood. This sequence was found in a boy aged 5-17 years in good health. CDR3 DNA: TGTGCTAGCAGCTTACAAGCGGGGGGCCAAGAGACCCAGTACTTC. Protein sequence: CASSLQAGGQETQYF.